This TCR beta chain was profiled in a study of CD8+CD57+ T cells in acquired aplastic anemia. Whole-study context: The average for DNA from sorted CD4+ and CD8+ cells was roughly 3 ug. CD4+ cells from healthy donors averaged roughly 10 million reads.

A word on this clonotype: Antigen: not known.

Genomic DNA served as template for TCR beta VDJ and CDR3 profiling. TCRdb processed the reads anew with MiXCR; each CDR3 protein has one entry. The sample holds about 180,000 distinct CDR3 sequences, about 47% seen once. The CDR3 runs to 15 residues. Germline CDR1 SGHAT, CDR2 FQNNGV. With 0 bases removed from V and 3 bases from J, the gap between germline ends came to 11 bases. Study conclusions and caveats: Roughly 27 sequences, all CD8+ CDR3, were shared between patients and controls.

Sequenced sample: sorted CD4+, CD8+, or CD8+CD57+ T cells (not recorded which) from PBMCs. The J gene is TRBJ1-2, the V gene TRBV11-2; D call uncertain. This TCR came from a human donor in good health. The CDR3 is CASSLDGLRDYGYTF. In DNA form, the CDR3 reads TGTGCCAGCAGCTTAGATGGCTTACGGGACTATGGCTACACCTTC.